Presented here are 2 T cell receptor beta chains from one specimen sequenced in a study of breast tumors, draining lymph nodes, adjacent tissues. TCRdb processed the multiplex PCR reads anew with MiXCR; each CDR3 protein has one entry. Among 150,000 to 200,000 distinct CDR3 sequences listed, roughly 35% were seen once. The lymph nodes were axillary draining lymph nodes from breast cancer patients. Sequenced input: axillary lymph node tissue. The receptors derive from a female donor with breast cancer. Some clones in this sample may be carry-over from other donors' samples.

For this clonotype: The conserved phenylalanine or tryptophan is not found at the CDR3 terminus, so this likely reflects a read error. The chain combines TRBV6-5 with TRBJ1-1; the match to TRBD1 covers 8 bases. The germline gives CDR1 MNHEY, CDR2 SVGAGI. J gave up 5 bases and V 4 bases, and 9 bases lay outside the gene matches. The CDR3 consists of 15 residues. The CDR3 is CASSSPHRGGTEAFV. DNA of the CDR3: TGTGCCAGCAGTTCCCCCCACAGGGGGGGGACTGAAGCTTTCGTT.

Ten or more counts support this clonotype. The chain employs TRBV12-3 or TRBV12-4 and TRBJ2-3; perhaps TRBD1 as D (5 bases). V gave up 3 bases and J gave up 3 bases, with 10 bases separating them. CDR3 size: 14 residues. The CDR3 sequence is CASSFGRGTDTQYF. The CDR3 DNA follows: TGTGCCAGCAGTTTCGGTAGGGGAACAGATACGCAGTATTTT.